Presented here are 2 T cell receptor beta chains from one specimen sequenced in a study of CD8 T cells in ankylosing spondylitis. Study-wide points: What seemed typical of ankylosing spondylitis blood was a TCR beta motif built from several highly homologous variants.

These receptors have no identified antigens. TCRdb analysed the 5' RACE reads with MiXCR anew, one entry per CDR3 protein. The sample has over 600,000 distinct CDR3 sequences, under 20% seen once. Sequencing was carried out using blood, either unsorted or a sorted T cell fraction (not recorded which). Receptors were obtained from a male donor with ankylosing spondylitis.

The J gene is TRBJ2-3, the V gene TRBV6-4; TRBD1 aligns across 10 bases. Losses at the gene ends were 2 bases for V and 4 bases for J; bases not matched to a gene: 0. The CDR3 loop spans 14 amino acids. Germline V gene lookup returns CDR1 MRHNA and CDR2 SNTAGT. CDR3 region: CASSDGQGADTQYF. In nucleotides, the CDR3 is TGTGCCAGCAGTGACGGACAGGGGGCAGATACGCAGTATTTT.

V is TRBV18 and J is TRBJ2-7; D is possibly TRBD1 (6 bases). The CDR3 runs 15 residues. Trimming stripped 6 bases from V and 3 bases from J, with 18 bases between. Germline V gene sequence: CDR1 KGHSH, CDR2 LQKENI. CDR3 DNA sequence: TGTGCCAGCTCCCCATCCGACAGGAAGAGCTACGAGCAGTACTTC. Translated: CASSPSDRKSYEQYF.